One and the same sample provided the 22 T cell receptor beta chains below, sequenced in a study of blood T cell repertoires in COVID-19. The method was immunoSEQ multiplex PCR; TCRdb's version includes in-frame clones alone and lacks a portion of them. The sample yields about 130,000 clones, about four fifths seen once. Sample: peripheral blood. Receptors were obtained from a human donor in a cohort sampled during active COVID-19.

The chain combines TRBV2 with TRBJ2-7; D ambiguous. The CDR3 has 12 amino acids. Trimming left V 5 bases short and J 1 base short, with 6 bases between. Per germline, CDR1 SNHLY and CDR2 FYNNEI. DNA of the CDR3: TGTGCCAGCAGTCCTAAATCCTACGAGCAGTACTTC. Translated: CASSPKSYEQYF. The variable domain in full, with the rest retrieved from reference TRBV2 and TRBJ2-7, is EPEVTQTPSHQVTQMGQEVILRCVPISNHLYFYWYRQILGQKVEFLVSFYNNEISEKSEIFDDQFSVERPDGSNFTLKIRSTKLEDSAMYFCASSPKSYEQYFGPGTRLTVT.

The chain recombines TRBV6-6 with TRBJ2-7, with 9 nucleotides matching TRBD1. Trimming removed 5 bases from V and 3 bases from J; junction bases left unmatched: 11. The CDR3 has 16 residues. CDR1 MNHNY and CDR2 SVGAGI come from the germline V gene (reference sequence). The CDR3 DNA reads as TGTGCCAGCAGTCGACCGGTGGGGGGACAGGGCTACGAGCAGTACTTC. Its protein is CASSRPVGGQGYEQYF.

The genes are TRBV15 and TRBJ2-1; 10 positions agree with TRBD1. Germline V gene sequence: CDR1 LNHNV, CDR2 YYDKDF (reference sequence). Germline trimming cut 4 bases from V and 4 bases from J; bases unmatched to any gene: 4. The CDR3 covers 15 residues. The CDR3 loop reads CATSKGTGEYNEQFF. The CDR3 DNA reads TGTGCCACCAGCAAAGGGACAGGGGAGTACAATGAGCAGTTCTTC.

A word on this clone: One junction end disagrees with the germline gene, perhaps due to a read error. The rearrangement uses TRBV19 and TRBJ1-5; D possibly corresponds to TRBD1 (5 bases). This CDR3 region has 14 residues. From germline, CDR1 is LNHDA and CDR2 SQIVND (reference sequence). The CDR3 spells CASSPDWGNQPQHF. The CDR3 DNA reads TGTGCCAGTAGTCCCGACTGGGGCAATCAACCCCAGCATTTT.

The chain is built from TRBV5-1 and TRBJ1-5; no definite D call. CDR1 SGHRS and CDR2 YFSETQ come from the germline V gene. The CDR3 is 13 amino acids. Trimming removed 2 bases from V and 9 bases from J, with 12 bases in between. In DNA, the CDR3 is TGCGCCAGCAGCTTAGAGGGAGTGGGGCCCCAGCATTTT. Translating gives CASSLEGVGPQHF.

This chain connects TRBV7-2 to TRBJ1-2; D gene unclear. This CDR3 comprises 16 residues. Germline V gives CDR1 SGHTA, CDR2 FQGNSA. Between the trimmed V and J ends, which lost 0 bases and 4 bases, there was a span of 15 bases. CDR3 in amino acids: CASSLALAARIYGYTF. As DNA, the CDR3 is TGTGCCAGCAGCTTAGCCCTCGCAGCCAGGATCTATGGCTACACCTTC.

V is TRBV2 and J is TRBJ1-6; D ambiguous. This CDR3 comprises 16 residues. Between the trimmed V and J ends, which lost 5 bases and 7 bases, there was a span of 18 bases. Germline V gene data show CDR1 as SNHLY and CDR2 as FYNNEI. CDR3 DNA: TGTGCCAGCAGTCTAAACCCCGTCAAAGCGAATTCACCCCTCCACTTT. It specifies CASSLNPVKANSPLHF. Variable domain in full (rest from reference TRBV2 and TRBJ1-6): EPEVTQTPSHQVTQMGQEVILRCVPISNHLYFYWYRQILGQKVEFLVSFYNNEISEKSEIFDDQFSVERPDGSNFTLKIRSTKLEDSAMYFCASSLNPVKANSPLHFGNGTRLTVT.

The chain has TRBV15 and TRBJ2-5, with D hard to call. The CDR3 sequence is 12 residues long. Germline lookup yields CDR1 LNHNV and CDR2 YYDKDF (reference sequence). V gave up 6 bases and J gave up 5 bases, with 10 bases separating them. In DNA, the CDR3 is TGTGCCACCAGTGGTTCTGCGGAGACCCAGTACTTC. This gives the protein CATSGSAETQYF.

The DNA for the CDR3 is TGTGCCAGCAGCCAAGGGACAGCTGAATCGGGTAGAGCTTTCTTT. Encoded protein: CASSQGTAESGRAFF. The chain couples TRBV3-1 (or the pseudogene TRBV3-2) to TRBJ1-1; D possibly corresponds to TRBD1 (6 bases). CDR1 is LGHDT, CDR2 YNNKEL, per germline (reference sequence). This CDR3 has 15 amino acids. V dropped 1 base and J dropped 10 bases, with 19 bases sitting between them.

The chain links TRBV3-1 (or the pseudogene TRBV3-2) to TRBJ1-4; D remains ambiguous. V lost 3 bases and J 0 bases, leaving 8 bases between the germline ends. The germline V gene encodes CDR1 LGHDT and CDR2 YNNKEL (reference sequence). The CDR3 spans 15 residues. CDR3 sequence: CASSQAGTTNEKLFF. The CDR3 DNA follows: TGTGCCAGCAGCCAGGCGGGCACAACTAATGAAAAACTGTTTTTT.

J is TRBJ2-2 and V is TRBV2; maybe TRBD2 (6 bases). The CDR3 covers 17 residues. Trimming left V 7 bases short and J 0 bases short, with 18 bases between. In germline, CDR1 is SNHLY, CDR2 FYNNEI. The CDR3 DNA follows: TGTGCCAGCATTTCCGCGGGGAGGACCGCGAACACCGGGGAGCTGTTTTTT. Translation: CASISAGRTANTGELFF.

The V and J genes are TRBV7-9 and TRBJ2-7; D is unclear. The CDR3 length is 15 residues. Germline loops: CDR1 SEHNR, CDR2 FQNEAQ (reference sequence). The germline V and J ends were trimmed by 1 base and 0 bases, with 10 bases remaining between them. In DNA, the CDR3 is TGTGCCAGCAGCTTAGATCAGAGGAGCTCCTACGAGCAGTACTTC. Translated: CASSLDQRSSYEQYF.

This chain uses TRBV7-2 with TRBJ2-7, with 12 bases aligning to TRBD2. The length of the CDR3 is 17 residues. The V segment lost 1 base and the J segment 2 bases; nucleotides outside the gene matches: 6. In germline, CDR1 is SGHTA, CDR2 FQGNSA. CDR3 in amino acids: CASSLVASGGATYEQYF. Here the CDR3 DNA reads TGTGCCAGCAGCTTAGTTGCTAGCGGGGGGGCTACCTACGAGCAGTACTTC.

This clone has only one observation. The chain has TRBV5-1 and TRBJ1-1; 10 positions match TRBD1. The CDR3 covers 14 residues. CDR1 is SGHRS, CDR2 YFSETQ, per germline. V shed 5 bases and J 6 bases; nucleotides not matched to a gene: 7. CDR3 residues: CASREGTGVAEAFF. The DNA for the CDR3 is TGCGCCAGCAGAGAAGGGACAGGGGTCGCTGAAGCTTTCTTT.

The chain couples TRBV18 to TRBJ1-1; D gene uncertain. Germline V gene lookup returns CDR1 KGHSH and CDR2 LQKENI. There are 13 residues in the CDR3. With 4 bases removed from V and 0 bases from J, the gap between germline ends came to 6 bases. The CDR3 is CASSQRVNTEAFF. In DNA, the CDR3 is TGTGCCAGCTCACAGAGGGTGAACACTGAAGCTTTCTTT.

The chain joins TRBV6-5 to TRBJ2-5; D may be TRBD2 (5 bases). Germline CDR1 is MNHEY and CDR2 is SVGAGI. This CDR3 comprises 13 residues. Trimming stripped 4 bases from V and 5 bases from J, with 11 bases between. CDR3 DNA: TGTGCCAGCAGTTTCTTCCCGGGGGAGACCCAGTACTTC. Translated, it gives CASSFFPGETQYF.

Of note for this clone: Other DNA sequences in the sample encode the same CDR3. The rearrangement joins TRBV5-1 to TRBJ2-2, with 7 bases matching TRBD1. J lost 1 base, V lost 0 bases, and 0 bases had no gene match. The germline CDR1 and CDR2 sequences are SGHRS and YFSETQ. CDR3 size: 15 residues. The CDR3 nucleotides read TGCGCCAGCAGCTTGGGACAGGGGAACACCGGGGAGCTGTTTTTT. Translation: CASSLGQGNTGELFF.

The CDR3: CASSLGTARYF. In nucleotides, the CDR3 is TGTGCCAGCAGTCTCGGGACAGCTCGGTACTTC. V gene TRBV2 combines with J gene TRBJ2-7, with TRBD1 matching 7 bases. With V trimmed by 5 bases and J by 12 bases, 7 bases remained unmatched. The V gene's germline CDR1 is SNHLY and CDR2 FYNNEI. The CDR3 contains 11 residues.

The V gene is TRBV3-1 (or the pseudogene TRBV3-2), the J gene TRBJ2-7; D ambiguous. V was clipped by 5 bases and J by 3 bases, with 5 bases between them. The CDR3 runs 11 residues. Germline assignment: CDR1 LGHDT and CDR2 YNNKEL (reference sequence). In DNA, the CDR3 is TGTGCCAGCAGCTACTACTACGAGCAGTACTTC. It is translated as CASSYYYEQYF.

This chain connects TRBV27 to TRBJ2-5, with D possibly being TRBD1 (8 bases). The CDR3 runs to 16 residues. The germline CDR1 and CDR2 sequences are MNHEY and SMNVEV (reference sequence). The V and J ends lost 4 bases and 3 bases respectively, with 18 bases between them. The CDR3 DNA sequence: TGTGCCAGCAGTTCCACAGGGGGAAGCGGGGAAGAGACCCAGTACTTC. It specifies CASSSTGGSGEETQYF.

The rearrangement links TRBV7-9 to TRBJ2-1; TRBD2 aligns across 8 bases. This CDR3 spans 13 amino acids. With V trimmed by 6 bases and J by 9 bases, 7 bases remained unmatched. The germline gives CDR1 SEHNR, CDR2 FQNEAQ (reference sequence). The CDR3 is CASRQGLAREQFF. CDR3 coding DNA: TGTGCCAGCAGACAAGGACTAGCCCGTGAGCAGTTCTTC.

Only one count was recorded for this clone. The V call is TRBV9, the J call TRBJ2-2; 8 bases are a match to TRBD1. Germline trimming cut 2 bases from V and 5 bases from J; bases unmatched to any gene: 5. Germline CDR1 reads SGDLS; CDR2 reads YYNGEE. The CDR3 loop spans 15 amino acids. CDR3 residues: CASSVQGAITGELFF. As DNA, the CDR3 is TGTGCCAGCAGCGTGCAGGGGGCTATAACCGGGGAGCTGTTTTTT.